A selection of T cell receptor beta chains follows, all from one sample in a study of T-cell memory formation after mild COVID-19. TCRdb reanalysed the 5' RACE reads using MiXCR and keeps one entry per CDR3 protein. The table records roughly 610,000 distinct CDR3 sequences, roughly 17% of them present only once. Sample: PBMCs or a T cell subset sorted from them (not recorded which). All receptors come from an adult woman who had mild COVID-19 (a few samples of this study predate the infection). Cell type and time point are not known. CDR3s include the opening cysteine and the closing phenylalanine or tryptophan. Each record gives: J gene, V gene, clone size, D gene, CDR3 DNA, CDR3 protein. D genes are given only for firm matches. Part of the rows lack a size; the others show once, few, many or a class for expanded clones.

j_call: TRBJ2-2
v_call: TRBV7-8
clone_size: .
d_call: .
cdr3_nt: TGTGCCAGCAGCCCGTTCGAAGGGATCGGGGAGCTGTTTTTT
cdr3_aa: CASSPFEGIGELFF

j_call: TRBJ1-1
v_call: TRBV12-3/TRBV12-4
clone_size: .
d_call: .
cdr3_nt: TGTGCCAGCAGGATACAGGGAAGGAACACTGAAGCTTTCTTT
cdr3_aa: CASRIQGRNTEAFF

j_call: TRBJ2-7
v_call: TRBV7-3
clone_size: .
d_call: TRBD2
cdr3_nt: TGTGCCAGCAGCGACCAAGCGGGGGGATCCTACGAGCAGTACTTC
cdr3_aa: CASSDQAGGSYEQYF

j_call: TRBJ2-2
v_call: TRBV7-6
clone_size: .
d_call: .
cdr3_nt: TGTGCCAGCAGCTCTCGGACAGTCGGGGAGCTGTTTTTT
cdr3_aa: CASSSRTVGELFF

j_call: TRBJ2-3
v_call: TRBV6-7
clone_size: few
d_call: TRBD1
cdr3_nt: TGTGCCAGCAGCCCTCCTACCCCGAGGACAGGGGATTCAGATACGCAGTATTTT
cdr3_aa: CASSPPTPRTGDSDTQYF

j_call: TRBJ1-1
v_call: TRBV7-3
clone_size: few
d_call: .
cdr3_nt: TGTGCCAGCAGCTCCACCCCGCAAGGGAACACTGAAGCTTTCTTT
cdr3_aa: CASSSTPQGNTEAFF

j_call: TRBJ2-1
v_call: TRBV7-8
clone_size: few
d_call: TRBD1
cdr3_nt: TGTGCCAGCAGCTTCGGGACAGGGAGCTATGAGCAGTTCTTC
cdr3_aa: CASSFGTGSYEQFF

j_call: TRBJ2-3
v_call: TRBV9
clone_size: .
d_call: .
cdr3_nt: TGTGCCAGCACCCGTTGGGCCGGGGATACGCAGTATTTT
cdr3_aa: CASTRWAGDTQYF

j_call: TRBJ1-6
v_call: TRBV27
clone_size: .
d_call: .
cdr3_nt: TGTGCCAGCAGGATCGACAGGTTTCCAGTTAGGGCCCTCCACTTT
cdr3_aa: CASRIDRFPVRALHF

j_call: TRBJ2-3
v_call: TRBV11-1
clone_size: few
d_call: TRBD1
cdr3_nt: TGTGCCAGCAGCTTAGAAGTCGGGACAGGGTGGGGAATGCAGTATTTT
cdr3_aa: CASSLEVGTGWGMQYF

j_call: TRBJ2-3
v_call: TRBV18
clone_size: .
d_call: TRBD1
cdr3_nt: TGTGCCAGCTCGCCACAGGGGATCACAGATACGCAGTATTTT
cdr3_aa: CASSPQGITDTQYF

j_call: TRBJ2-7
v_call: TRBV4-2
clone_size: few
d_call: .
cdr3_nt: TGTGCCAGCAGCCGATACGACTCCCGAACCTACGAGCAGTACTTC
cdr3_aa: CASSRYDSRTYEQYF

j_call: TRBJ2-1
v_call: TRBV6-2/TRBV6-3
clone_size: few
d_call: TRBD2
cdr3_nt: TGTGCCAGCAGTTATCTCCCTAGCGGGAGTTCCTACAATGAGCAGTTCTTC
cdr3_aa: CASSYLPSGSSYNEQFF

j_call: TRBJ1-5
v_call: TRBV30
clone_size: .
d_call: TRBD1
cdr3_nt: TGTGCCTGGAGTGTAGGACAGGGCAGGAATCAGCCCCAGCATTTT
cdr3_aa: CAWSVGQGRNQPQHF

j_call: TRBJ2-1
v_call: TRBV20-1
clone_size: .
d_call: .
cdr3_nt: TGCAGTGCCAGCGCAGAGAGTAGTTTAGATGAGCAGTTCTTC
cdr3_aa: CSASAESSLDEQFF

j_call: TRBJ2-4
v_call: TRBV6-2/TRBV6-3
clone_size: .
d_call: .
cdr3_nt: TGTGCCAGCAGTTACACAAGGGGGTCGAGGAACATTCAGTACTTC
cdr3_aa: CASSYTRGSRNIQYF

j_call: TRBJ2-2
v_call: TRBV12-3/TRBV12-4
clone_size: .
d_call: TRBD1
cdr3_nt: TGTGCCAGCAACCCGACAGGGGGCACCGGGGAGCTGTTTTTT
cdr3_aa: CASNPTGGTGELFF

j_call: TRBJ2-7
v_call: TRBV6-5
clone_size: .
d_call: .
cdr3_nt: TGTGCCAGCAGTTACTCTTTACCGGGGACGCTCTACGAGCAGTACTTC
cdr3_aa: CASSYSLPGTLYEQYF

j_call: TRBJ1-2
v_call: TRBV28
clone_size: .
d_call: .
cdr3_nt: TGTGCCAGCAGTCGGGGACCGCACTATGGCTACACCTTC
cdr3_aa: CASSRGPHYGYTF

j_call: TRBJ2-2
v_call: TRBV9
clone_size: many
d_call: .
cdr3_nt: TGTGCCAGCAGCGTAGATTGGGGAAACACCGGGGAGCTGTTTTTT
cdr3_aa: CASSVDWGNTGELFF

j_call: TRBJ2-7
v_call: TRBV20-1
clone_size: few
d_call: TRBD2
cdr3_nt: TGCAGTGCTAGGGGTCCGGCGGGAGCCGCCTACGAGCAGTACTTC
cdr3_aa: CSARGPAGAAYEQYF

j_call: TRBJ1-2
v_call: TRBV2
clone_size: .
d_call: .
cdr3_nt: TGTGCCAGCAGCGAGCGGGGGGCGCGGGATGGCTACACCTTC
cdr3_aa: CASSERGARDGYTF